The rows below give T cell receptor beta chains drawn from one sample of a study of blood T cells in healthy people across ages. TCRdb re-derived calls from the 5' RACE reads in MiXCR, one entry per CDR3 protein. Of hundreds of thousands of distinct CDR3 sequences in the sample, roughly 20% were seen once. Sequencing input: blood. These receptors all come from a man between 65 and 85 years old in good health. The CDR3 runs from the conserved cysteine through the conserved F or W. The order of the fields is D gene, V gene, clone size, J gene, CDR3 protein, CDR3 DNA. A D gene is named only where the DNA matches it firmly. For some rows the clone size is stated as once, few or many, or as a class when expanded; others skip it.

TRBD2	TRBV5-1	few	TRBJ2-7	CASSGIQTSGRNEQYF	TGCGCCAGCAGCGGAATACAGACTAGCGGGAGAAACGAGCAGTACTTC
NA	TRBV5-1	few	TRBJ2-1	CASSLEWGGAYDEQFF	TGCGCCAGCAGCTTGGAGTGGGGCGGAGCTTACGATGAGCAGTTCTTC
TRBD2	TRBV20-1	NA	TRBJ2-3	CSAASGSTPDTQYF	TGCAGTGCTGCTAGCGGGAGTACCCCAGATACGCAGTATTTT
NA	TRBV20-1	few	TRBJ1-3	CSAFREAGNTIYF	TGCAGTGCTTTCCGGGAAGCTGGAAACACCATATATTTT
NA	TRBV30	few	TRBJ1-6	CAWSRRQDPYNSPLHF	TGTGCCTGGAGTCGCCGACAGGACCCATATAATTCACCCCTCCACTTT
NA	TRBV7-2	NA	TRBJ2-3	CASSTTLGTDTQYF	TGTGCCAGCAGCACGACACTAGGCACAGATACGCAGTATTTT
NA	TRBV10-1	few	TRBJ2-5	CARYTSRRETQYF	TGCGCCAGGTATACTAGCCGCCGGGAGACCCAGTACTTC
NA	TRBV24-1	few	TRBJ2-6	CATSDGPSGANVLTF	TGTGCCACCAGTGATGGCCCCTCTGGGGCCAACGTCCTGACTTTC
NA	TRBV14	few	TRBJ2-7	CASSRTSPYEQYF	TGTGCCAGCAGCCGGACTTCTCCCTACGAGCAGTACTTC
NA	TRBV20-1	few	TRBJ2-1	CSATTVLLERFF	TGCAGTGCTACCACCGTGCTCCTTGAGCGGTTCTTC
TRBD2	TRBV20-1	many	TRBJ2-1	CSARGLAGENEQFF	TGCAGTGCTAGAGGTCTAGCGGGAGAAAATGAGCAGTTCTTC
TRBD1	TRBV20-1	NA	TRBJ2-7	CSAGLFGTVLEQYF	TGCAGTGCTGGTCTTTTCGGGACAGTCCTCGAGCAGTACTTC
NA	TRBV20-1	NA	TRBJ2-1	CSPRGTTRDEQFF	TGCAGTCCACGGGGGACCACTAGGGATGAGCAGTTCTTC
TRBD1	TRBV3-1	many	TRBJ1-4	CASSQTRGRGSGEKLFF	TGTGCCAGCAGCCAAACCAGGGGGCGCGGTTCTGGTGAAAAACTGTTTTTT
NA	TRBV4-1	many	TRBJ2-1	CASSQEGDWVPGLF	TGCGCCAGCAGCCAAGAAGGAGACTGGGTTCCCGGGCTCTTC
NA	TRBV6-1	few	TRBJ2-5	CASSELTRKTQYF	TGTGCCAGCAGTGAATTGACTAGGAAGACCCAGTACTTC
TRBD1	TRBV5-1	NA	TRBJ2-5	CASSLDRTGQETQYF	TGCGCCAGCAGCTTGGACCGGACAGGGCAAGAGACCCAGTACTTC
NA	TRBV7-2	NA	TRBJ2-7	CASSLVVGPYEQYF	TGTGCCAGCAGCTTAGTCGTGGGCCCCTACGAGCAGTACTTC
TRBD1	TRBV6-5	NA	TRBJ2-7	CASSYSGQYYEQYF	TGTGCCAGCAGTTACTCGGGACAGTACTACGAGCAGTACTTC
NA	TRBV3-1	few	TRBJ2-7	CASSQDRAAGSYEQYF	TGTGCCAGCAGCCAAGATCGGGCGGCGGGCTCCTACGAGCAGTACTTC
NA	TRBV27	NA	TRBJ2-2	CASSSLSARKTGELFF	TGTGCCAGCAGTTCCCTTTCGGCGAGGAAAACCGGGGAGCTGTTTTTT
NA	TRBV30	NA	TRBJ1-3	CAWRSGGKGTGNTIYF	TGTGCCTGGAGATCGGGAGGGAAAGGAACTGGAAACACCATATATTTT
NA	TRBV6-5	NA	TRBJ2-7	CASSSGLISGSYEQYF	TGTGCCAGCAGTTCAGGACTGATTAGCGGCTCCTACGAGCAGTACTTC
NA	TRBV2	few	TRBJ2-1	CASSSLSSSYNEQFF	TGTGCCAGCAGTTCGCTATCCAGCTCCTACAATGAGCAGTTCTTC
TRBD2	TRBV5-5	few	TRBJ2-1	CASSLALAGGPYNEQFF	TGTGCCAGCAGCTTGGCCTTAGCGGGAGGGCCCTACAATGAGCAGTTCTTC
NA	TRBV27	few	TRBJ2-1	CASSLMGNNEQFF	TGTGCCAGCAGTTTAATGGGTAACAATGAGCAGTTCTTC
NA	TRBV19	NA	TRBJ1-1	CASTNVWGSEAFF	TGTGCCAGTACCAACGTCTGGGGATCTGAAGCTTTCTTT
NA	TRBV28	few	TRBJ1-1	CASTQGAEAFF	TGTGCCAGCACCCAAGGCGCTGAAGCTTTCTTT
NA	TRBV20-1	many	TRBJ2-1	CSARDLDSYYNEQFF	TGCAGTGCTAGAGACTTGGACAGCTACTACAATGAGCAGTTCTTC
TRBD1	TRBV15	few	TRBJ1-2	CATSRELLGQGQYGYTF	TGTGCCACCAGCAGAGAGTTATTAGGACAGGGGCAGTATGGCTACACCTTC
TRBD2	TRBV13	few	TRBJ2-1	CASSPRGAGRYNEQFF	TGTGCCAGCAGCCCTAGAGGAGCGGGAAGGTACAATGAGCAGTTCTTC
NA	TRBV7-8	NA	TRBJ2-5	CASSPGNRETQYF	TGTGCCAGCAGCCCGGGAAATCGAGAGACCCAGTACTTC
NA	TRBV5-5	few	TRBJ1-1	CASSWGLGMNTEAFF	TGTGCCAGCAGCTGGGGACTGGGAATGAACACTGAAGCTTTCTTT
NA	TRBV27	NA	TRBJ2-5	CASRSLGETQYF	TGTGCCAGCAGAAGCCTTGGGGAGACCCAGTACTTC
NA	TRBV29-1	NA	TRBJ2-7	CSVVTPGMDEQYF	TGCAGCGTTGTGACCCCCGGTATGGACGAGCAGTACTTC
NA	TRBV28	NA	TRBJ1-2	CASSTPGSYGYTF	TGTGCCAGCAGTACCCCGGGTTCCTATGGCTACACCTTC
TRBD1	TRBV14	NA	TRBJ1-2	CASSQVRDRVGYTF	TGTGCCAGCAGCCAAGTCCGGGACAGGGTTGGCTACACCTTC
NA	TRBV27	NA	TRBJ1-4	CASSPGGVFGEKLFF	TGTGCCAGCAGCCCGGGGGGGGTTTTTGGTGAAAAACTGTTTTTT
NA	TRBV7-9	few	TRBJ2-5	CASSPHRSQETQYF	TGTGCCAGCAGCCCTCACAGGTCCCAAGAGACCCAGTACTTC
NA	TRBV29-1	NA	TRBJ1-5	CSVGDNSNQPQHF	TGCAGCGTTGGGGACAATAGCAATCAGCCCCAGCATTTT
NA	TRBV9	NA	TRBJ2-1	CASSVEGGAWNEQFF	TGTGCCAGCAGCGTAGAGGGCGGGGCCTGGAATGAGCAGTTCTTC
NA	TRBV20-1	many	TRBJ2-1	CSARDGRNNEQFF	TGCAGTGCTAGAGATGGTCGGAACAATGAGCAGTTCTTC
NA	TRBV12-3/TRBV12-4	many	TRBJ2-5	CASSLGEETQYF	TGTGCCAGCAGTTTAGGGGAAGAGACCCAGTACTTC
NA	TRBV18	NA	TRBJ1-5	CASSQAQGSQPQHF	TGTGCCAGCTCACAAGCGCAGGGTTCTCAGCCCCAGCATTTT